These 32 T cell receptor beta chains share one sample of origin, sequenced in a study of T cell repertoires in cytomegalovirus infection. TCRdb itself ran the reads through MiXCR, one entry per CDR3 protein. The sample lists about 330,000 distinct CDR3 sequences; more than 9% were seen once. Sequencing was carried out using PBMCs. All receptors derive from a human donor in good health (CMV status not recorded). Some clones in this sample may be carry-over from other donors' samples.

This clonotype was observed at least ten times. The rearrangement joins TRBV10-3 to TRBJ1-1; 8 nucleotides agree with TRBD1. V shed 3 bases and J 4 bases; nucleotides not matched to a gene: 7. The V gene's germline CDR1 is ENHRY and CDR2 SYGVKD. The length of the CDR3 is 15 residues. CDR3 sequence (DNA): TGTGCCATCAGTGAAGGACAGGGAGAGGGCACTGAAGCTTTCTTT. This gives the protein CAISEGQGEGTEAFF.

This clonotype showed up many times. In nucleotides, the CDR3 is TGCAGTGCTAGGGAAGGGGGCGAGAATTCACCCCTCCACTTT. It yields the protein CSAREGGENSPLHF. The chain couples TRBV20-1 to TRBJ1-6, with TRBD1 identical over 7 bases. The CDR3 has 14 amino acids. V dropped 3 bases and J dropped 7; count of bases not matched to a gene: 6. Germline V gene lookup returns CDR1 DFQATT and CDR2 SNEGSKA (reference sequence).

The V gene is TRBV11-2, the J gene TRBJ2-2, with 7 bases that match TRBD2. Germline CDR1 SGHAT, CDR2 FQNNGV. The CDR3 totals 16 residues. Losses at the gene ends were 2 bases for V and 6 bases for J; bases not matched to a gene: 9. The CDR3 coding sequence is TGTGCCAGCAGCTTATTACGGGGGGTGCTGGCCGGGGAGCTGTTTTTT. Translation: CASSLLRGVLAGELFF.

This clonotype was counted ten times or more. Here the CDR3 reads CASSLTQYPYNEQFF. The DNA of the CDR3 is TGTGCCAGCAGCTTAACACAGTACCCATACAATGAGCAGTTCTTC. The chain has TRBV7-2 and TRBJ2-1; D is unclear. Germline-derived CDR1 and CDR2 are SGHTA and FQGNSA. V was clipped by 2 bases and J by 4 bases, with 12 bases between them. The CDR3 extends over 15 amino acids.

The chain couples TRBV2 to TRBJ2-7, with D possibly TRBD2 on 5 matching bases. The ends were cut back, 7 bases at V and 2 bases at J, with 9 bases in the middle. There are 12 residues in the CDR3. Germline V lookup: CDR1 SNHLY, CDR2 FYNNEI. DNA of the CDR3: TGTGCCAGCACGGAGAGGGCCTACGAGCAGTACTTC. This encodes CASTERAYEQYF.

Here the CDR3 reads CASRPGQGAFIQYF. For the CDR3, the DNA is TGTGCCAGCAGACCGGGACAGGGGGCTTTCATTCAGTACTTC. V usage is TRBV6-2 or TRBV6-3 and J usage is TRBJ2-4, with TRBD1 matching 12 bases. V was clipped by 6 bases and J by 9 bases; unmatched bases: 6. Per the germline V gene, CDR1 is MNHEY and CDR2 is SVGEGT. The CDR3 extends over 14 amino acids.

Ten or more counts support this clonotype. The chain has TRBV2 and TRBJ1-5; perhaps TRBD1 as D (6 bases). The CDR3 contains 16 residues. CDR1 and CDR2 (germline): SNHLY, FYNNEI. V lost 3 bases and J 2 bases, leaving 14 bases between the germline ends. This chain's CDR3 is CASSDRGSRRNQPQHF. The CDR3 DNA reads TGTGCCAGCAGTGACAGGGGAAGTCGACGCAATCAGCCCCAGCATTTT.

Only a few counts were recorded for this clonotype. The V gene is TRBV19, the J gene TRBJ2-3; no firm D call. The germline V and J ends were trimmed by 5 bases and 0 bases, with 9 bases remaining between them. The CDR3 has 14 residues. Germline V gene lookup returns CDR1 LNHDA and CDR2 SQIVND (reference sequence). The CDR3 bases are TGTGCCAGTAGTCCGACCTCTAGCACAGATACGCAGTATTTT. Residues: CASSPTSSTDTQYF. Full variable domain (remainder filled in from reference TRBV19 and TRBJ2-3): DGGITQSPKYLFRKEGQNVTLSCEQNLNHDAMYWYRQDPGQGLRLIYYSQIVNDFQKGDIAEGYSVSREKKESFPLTVTSAQKNPTAFYLCASSPTSSTDTQYFGPGTRLTVL.

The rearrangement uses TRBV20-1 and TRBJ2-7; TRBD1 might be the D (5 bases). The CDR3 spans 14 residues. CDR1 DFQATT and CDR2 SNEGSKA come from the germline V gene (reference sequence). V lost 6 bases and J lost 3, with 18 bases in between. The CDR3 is CSALPTDKSYEQYF. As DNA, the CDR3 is TGCAGTGCCCTCCCGACGGACAAGAGCTACGAGCAGTACTTC.

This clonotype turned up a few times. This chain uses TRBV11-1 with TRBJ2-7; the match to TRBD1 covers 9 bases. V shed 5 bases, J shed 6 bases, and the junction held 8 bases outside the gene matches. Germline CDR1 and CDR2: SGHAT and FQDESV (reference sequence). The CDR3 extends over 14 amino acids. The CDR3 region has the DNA TGTGCCAGCAGCATCTGGACAGGGGAGGGCGAGCAGTACTTC. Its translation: CASSIWTGEGEQYF. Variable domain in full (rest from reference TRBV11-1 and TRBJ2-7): EAEVAQSPRYKITEKSQAVAFWCDPISGHATLYWYRQILGQGPELLVQFQDESVVDDSQLPKDRFSAERLKGVDSTLKIQPAELGDSAMYLCASSIWTGEGEQYFGPGTRLTVT.

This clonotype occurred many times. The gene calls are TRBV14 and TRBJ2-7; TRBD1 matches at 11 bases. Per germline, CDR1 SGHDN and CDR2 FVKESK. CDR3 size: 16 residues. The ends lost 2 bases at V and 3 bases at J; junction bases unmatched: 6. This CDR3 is CASSQSGTGGFYEQYF. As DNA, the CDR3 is TGTGCCAGCAGCCAATCCGGGACAGGGGGATTCTACGAGCAGTACTTC.

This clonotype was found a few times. The CDR3 nucleotides are TGTGCCAGCAGATATGGGACTAGCGGGGGATACAATGAGCAGTTCTTC. Its protein product is CASRYGTSGGYNEQFF. V gene TRBV5-3 combines with J gene TRBJ2-1; 14 positions agree with TRBD2. TRBV5-3 is an open reading frame whose function is uncertain. After removal of 8 bases from V and 4 bases from J, the junction contained 8 bases not matched to a gene. This CDR3 region has 16 residues.

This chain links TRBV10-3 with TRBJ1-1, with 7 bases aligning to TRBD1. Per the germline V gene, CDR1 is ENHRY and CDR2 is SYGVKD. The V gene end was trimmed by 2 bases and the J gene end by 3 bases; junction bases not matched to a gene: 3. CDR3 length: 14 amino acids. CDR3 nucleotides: TGTGCCATCAGTGAGAAGGGGGCTGACACTGAAGCTTTCTTT. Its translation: CAISEKGADTEAFF.

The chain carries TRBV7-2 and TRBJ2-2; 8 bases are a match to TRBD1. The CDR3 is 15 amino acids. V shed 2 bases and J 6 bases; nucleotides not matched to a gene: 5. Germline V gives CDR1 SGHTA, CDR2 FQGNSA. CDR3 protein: CASSLRQGLSGELFF. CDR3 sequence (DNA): TGTGCCAGCAGCTTAAGACAGGGGTTGTCCGGGGAGCTGTTTTTT.

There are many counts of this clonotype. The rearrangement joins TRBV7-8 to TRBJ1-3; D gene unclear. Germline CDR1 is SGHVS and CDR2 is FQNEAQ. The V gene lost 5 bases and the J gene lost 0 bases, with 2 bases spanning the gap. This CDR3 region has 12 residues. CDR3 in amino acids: CASSPSGNTIYF. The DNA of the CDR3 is TGTGCCAGCAGCCCCTCTGGAAACACCATATATTTT.

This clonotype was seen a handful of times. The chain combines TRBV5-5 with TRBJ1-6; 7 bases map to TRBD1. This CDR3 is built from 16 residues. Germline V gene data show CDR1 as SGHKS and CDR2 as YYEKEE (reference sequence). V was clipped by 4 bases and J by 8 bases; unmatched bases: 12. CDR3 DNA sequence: TGTGCCAGCAGCCCATCTAGCAGGGGGTACGATTCACCCCTCCACTTT. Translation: CASSPSSRGYDSPLHF.

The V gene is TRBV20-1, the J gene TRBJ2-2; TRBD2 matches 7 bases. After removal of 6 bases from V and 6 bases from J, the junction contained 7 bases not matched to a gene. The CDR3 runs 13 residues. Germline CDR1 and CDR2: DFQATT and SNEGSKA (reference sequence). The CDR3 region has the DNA TGCAGTGCGTTGCGGGAGATCCCCGGGGAGCTGTTTTTT. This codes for CSALREIPGELFF.

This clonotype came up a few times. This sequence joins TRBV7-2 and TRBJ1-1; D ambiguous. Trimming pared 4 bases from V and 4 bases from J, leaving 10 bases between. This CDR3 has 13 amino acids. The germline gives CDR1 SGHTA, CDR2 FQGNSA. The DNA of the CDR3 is TGTGCCAGCAGCTCTACCTGGGCCACTGAAGCTTTCTTT. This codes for CASSSTWATEAFF.

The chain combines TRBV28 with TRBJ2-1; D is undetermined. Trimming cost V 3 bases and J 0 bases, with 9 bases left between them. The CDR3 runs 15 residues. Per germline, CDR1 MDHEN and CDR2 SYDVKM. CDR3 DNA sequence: TGTGCCAGCAGTTTCGTAGGATCCTCCTACAATGAGCAGTTCTTC. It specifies CASSFVGSSYNEQFF. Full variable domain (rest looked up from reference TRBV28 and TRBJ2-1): DVKVTQSSRYLVKRTGEKVFLECVQDMDHENMFWYRQDPGLGLRLIYFSYDVKMKEKGDIPEGYSVSREKKERFSLILESASTNQTSMYLCASSFVGSSYNEQFFGPGTRLTVL.

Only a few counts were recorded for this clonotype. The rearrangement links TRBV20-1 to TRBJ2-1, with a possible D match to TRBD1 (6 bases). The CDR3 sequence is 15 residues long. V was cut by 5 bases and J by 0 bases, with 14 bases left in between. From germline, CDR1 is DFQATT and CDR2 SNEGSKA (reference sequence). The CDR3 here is CSAPLTGSSYNEQFF. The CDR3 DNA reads TGCAGTGCTCCACTGACAGGAAGCTCCTACAATGAGCAGTTCTTC.

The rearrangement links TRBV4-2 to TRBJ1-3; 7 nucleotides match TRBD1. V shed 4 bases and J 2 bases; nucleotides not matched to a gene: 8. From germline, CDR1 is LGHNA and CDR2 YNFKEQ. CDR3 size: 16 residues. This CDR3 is CASSPLTGTAGNTIYF. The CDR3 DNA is TGTGCCAGCAGCCCACTAACCGGGACAGCTGGAAACACCATATATTTT.

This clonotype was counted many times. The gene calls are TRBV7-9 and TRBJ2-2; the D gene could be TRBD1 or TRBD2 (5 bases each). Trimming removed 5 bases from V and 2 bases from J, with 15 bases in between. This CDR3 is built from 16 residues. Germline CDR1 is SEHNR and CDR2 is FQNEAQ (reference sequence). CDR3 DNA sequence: TGTGCCAGCAGCCCCACCGGGACGTCAAACACCGGGGAGCTGTTTTTT. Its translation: CASSPTGTSNTGELFF.

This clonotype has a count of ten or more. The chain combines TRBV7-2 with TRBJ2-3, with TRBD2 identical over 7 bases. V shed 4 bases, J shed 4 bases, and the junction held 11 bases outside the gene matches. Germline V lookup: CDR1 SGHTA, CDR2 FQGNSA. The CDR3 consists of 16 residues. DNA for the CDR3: TGTGCCAGCAGCTGGGGATCGGGGGGTGGGGCAGATACGCAGTATTTT. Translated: CASSWGSGGGADTQYF.

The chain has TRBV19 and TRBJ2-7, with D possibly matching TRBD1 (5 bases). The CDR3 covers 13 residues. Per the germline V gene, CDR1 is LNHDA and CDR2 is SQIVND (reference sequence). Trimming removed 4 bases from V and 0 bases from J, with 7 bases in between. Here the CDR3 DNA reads TGTGCCAGTAGTAAGGGGATCTCCTACGAGCAGTACTTC. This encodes CASSKGISYEQYF. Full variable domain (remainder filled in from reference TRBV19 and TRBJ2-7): DGGITQSPKYLFRKEGQNVTLSCEQNLNHDAMYWYRQDPGQGLRLIYYSQIVNDFQKGDIAEGYSVSREKKESFPLTVTSAQKNPTAFYLCASSKGISYEQYFGPGTRLTVT.

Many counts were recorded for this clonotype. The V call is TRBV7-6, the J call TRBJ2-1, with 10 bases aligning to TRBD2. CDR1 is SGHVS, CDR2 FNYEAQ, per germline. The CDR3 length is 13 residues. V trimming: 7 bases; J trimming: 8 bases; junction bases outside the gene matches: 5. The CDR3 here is CASTLLAGDEQFF. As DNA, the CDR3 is TGTGCCAGCACCCTTCTAGCGGGAGATGAGCAGTTCTTC.

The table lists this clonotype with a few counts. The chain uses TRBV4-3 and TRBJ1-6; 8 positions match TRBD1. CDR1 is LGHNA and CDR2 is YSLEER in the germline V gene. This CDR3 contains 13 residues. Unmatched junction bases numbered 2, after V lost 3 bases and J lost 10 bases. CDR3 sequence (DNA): TGCGCCAGCAGCCAGACAGGGGTCTCACCCCTCCACTTT. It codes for CASSQTGVSPLHF.

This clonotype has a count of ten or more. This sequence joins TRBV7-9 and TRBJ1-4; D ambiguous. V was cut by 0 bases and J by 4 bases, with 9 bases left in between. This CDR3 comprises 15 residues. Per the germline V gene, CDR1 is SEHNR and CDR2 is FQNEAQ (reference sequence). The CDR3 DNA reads TGTGCCAGCAGCTTAGCTGGGGTCGATAATGAAAAACTGTTTTTT. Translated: CASSLAGVDNEKLFF.

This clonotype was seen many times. Here the CDR3 DNA reads TGTGCCAGCAGTCTACAGGGAGGTTCACCCCTCCACTTT. It encodes CASSLQGGSPLHF. The chain couples TRBV6-1 to TRBJ1-6, with a weak D call TRBD1 (6 bases). This CDR3 is built from 13 residues. Germline V gene sequence: CDR1 MNHNS, CDR2 SASEGT. Trimming left V 5 bases short and J 9 bases short, with 11 bases between.

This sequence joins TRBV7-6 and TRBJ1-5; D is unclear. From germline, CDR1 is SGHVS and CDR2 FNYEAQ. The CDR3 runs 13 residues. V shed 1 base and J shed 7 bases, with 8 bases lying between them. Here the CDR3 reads CASSLGVRQPQHF. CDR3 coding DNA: TGTGCCAGCAGCTTAGGAGTTCGCCAGCCCCAGCATTTT.

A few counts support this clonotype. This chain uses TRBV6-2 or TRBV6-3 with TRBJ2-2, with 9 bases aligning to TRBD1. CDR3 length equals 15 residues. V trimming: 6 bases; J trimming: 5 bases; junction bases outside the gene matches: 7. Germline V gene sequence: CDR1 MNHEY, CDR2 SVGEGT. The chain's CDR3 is CASRDWTGDTGELFF. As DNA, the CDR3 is TGTGCCAGCAGGGATTGGACAGGGGATACCGGGGAGCTGTTTTTT.

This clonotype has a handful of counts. CDR3 loop: CASTRRTGQGDEQYF. The CDR3 region has the DNA TGTGCCAGCACTCGAAGGACGGGACAGGGTGACGAGCAGTACTTC. This rearrangement joins TRBV6-1 to TRBJ2-7; 9 nucleotides agree with TRBD1. Germline trimming cut 7 bases from V and 5 bases from J; bases unmatched to any gene: 12. The CDR3 contains 15 residues. The germline V gene has CDR1 MNHNS and CDR2 SASEGT.

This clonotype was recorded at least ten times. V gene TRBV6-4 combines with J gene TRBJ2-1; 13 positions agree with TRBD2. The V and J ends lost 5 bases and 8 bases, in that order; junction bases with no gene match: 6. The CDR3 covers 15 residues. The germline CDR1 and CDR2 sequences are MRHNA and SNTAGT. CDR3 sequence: CASSKLAGGPDEQFF. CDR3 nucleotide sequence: TGTGCCAGCAGTAAACTAGCGGGAGGGCCGGATGAGCAGTTCTTC.